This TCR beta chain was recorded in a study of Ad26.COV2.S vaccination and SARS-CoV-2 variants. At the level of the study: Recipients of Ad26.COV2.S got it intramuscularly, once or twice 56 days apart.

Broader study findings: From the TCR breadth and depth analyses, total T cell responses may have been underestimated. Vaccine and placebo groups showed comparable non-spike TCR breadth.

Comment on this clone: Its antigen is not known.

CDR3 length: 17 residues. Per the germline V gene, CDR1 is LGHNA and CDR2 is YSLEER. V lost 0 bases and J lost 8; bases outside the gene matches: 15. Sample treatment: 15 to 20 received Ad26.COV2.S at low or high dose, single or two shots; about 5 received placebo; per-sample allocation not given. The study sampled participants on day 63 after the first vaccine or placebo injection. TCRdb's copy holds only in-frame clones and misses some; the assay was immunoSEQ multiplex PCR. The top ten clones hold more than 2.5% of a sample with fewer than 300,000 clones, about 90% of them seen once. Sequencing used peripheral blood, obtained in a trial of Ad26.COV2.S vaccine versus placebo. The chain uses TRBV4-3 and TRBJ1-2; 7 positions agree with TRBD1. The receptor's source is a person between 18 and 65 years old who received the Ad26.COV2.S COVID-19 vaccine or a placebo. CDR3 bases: TGCGCCAGCAGCCAAGAGCGCTCAAAGGGGGCAAGAGGAGGCTACACCTTC. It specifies CASSQERSKGARGGYTF.